A single T cell receptor (beta chain) is shown here with its context. Its antigen is still unknown. This record belongs to a study of T cell repertoires in cytomegalovirus infection. Study-level background: Shared public TCR beta signatures pointed to both CMV infection and a matching HLA type. Study-wide results and caveats: Across the ex vivo response, the dominant clonotypes were HLA-C-restricted CMV-specific TCR beta clonotypes. Adding up the frequency of public TCR beta families identified people who carried CMV plus the relevant HLA.

TCRdb ran MiXCR on the reads and lists one entry per CDR3 protein. The data contain 150,000 to 200,000 distinct CDR3 sequences, roughly 20% of them singletons. Specimen: PBMCs. This receptor was identified in a human donor in good health (CMV status not recorded). Some clones in this sample may be carry-over from other donors' samples.

This CDR3 is CASSYFDTQYF. The CDR3 DNA sequence: TGTGCCAGCAGTTACTTCGATACGCAGTATTTT. The chain recombines TRBV6-2 or TRBV6-3 with TRBJ2-3; D not certain. The CDR3 has 11 residues. The V gene's germline CDR1 is MNHEY and CDR2 SVGEGT. The V end was cut by 1 base, the J end by 6 bases, with 2 bases between.